A single sample gave rise to the 27 T cell receptor beta chains below, sequenced in a study of blood T cells in healthy people across ages. The use of a sample-barcoded 5' primer and a J-beta primer mix characterized a second PCR of roughly 6 to 11 cycles. TCRdb fed the 5' RACE reads into MiXCR, producing one record per CDR3 protein. The repertoire includes 1.4 million or so distinct CDR3 sequences, roughly 43% of them detected once, and roughly 3.7% sits in the top ten. Sequencing was performed on blood. The receptors stem from a woman aged 18-29 years in good health.

Remarks on this clonotype: A read error may explain this, as a much larger clone is one base away. This chain connects TRBV7-2 to TRBJ2-3; 7 positions agree with TRBD1. This CDR3 is 15 amino acids long. Germline V gene data show CDR1 as SGHTA and CDR2 as FQGNSA. As DNA, the CDR3 is TGTGCCAGCAGCCCGACAGGGACACGCACAGGTACGCAGTATTTT. It specifies CASSPTGTRTGTQYF.

The chain recombines TRBV5-5 with TRBJ2-7, with 8 bases identical to TRBD1. This CDR3 region has 15 residues. Per germline, CDR1 SGHKS and CDR2 YYEKEE (reference sequence). Losses at the gene ends were 5 bases for V and 5 bases for J; bases not matched to a gene: 12. DNA of the CDR3: TGTGCCAGCAGTCTGTCCCCGGACAGGGACGACGAGCAGTACTTC. It yields the protein CASSLSPDRDDEQYF.

This clonotype was detected only a few times. This chain joins TRBV7-2 and TRBJ2-1; perhaps TRBD2 as D (5 bases). The end of the DNA fits TRBJ2-7 better, so the J call may be wrong. The CDR3 is 13 residues long. In germline, CDR1 is SGHTA, CDR2 FQGNSA. Here the CDR3 DNA reads TGTGCCAGCTCTCGCGGGTCCTACAATGAGCAGTACTTC. As protein: CASSRGSYNEQYF.

This clonotype was detected a few times. The chain links TRBV7-6 to TRBJ2-3; tentative D call: TRBD1 (5 bases). Trimming took 4 bases from V and 0 from J, leaving 14 bases between them. Germline CDR1 SGHVS, CDR2 FNYEAQ. This CDR3 spans 16 amino acids. CDR3 protein: CASSSPEQASTDTQYF. DNA of the CDR3: TGTGCCAGCAGCTCCCCTGAACAGGCTAGCACAGATACGCAGTATTTT. The full variable domain, its missing parts supplied by reference TRBV7-6 and TRBJ2-3, is GAGVSQSPRYKVTKRGQDVALRCDPISGHVSLYWYRQALGQGPEFLTYFNYEAQQDKSGLPNDRFSAERPEGSISTLTIQRTEQRDSAMYRCASSSPEQASTDTQYFGPGTRLTVL.

In its sample, this clonotype was seen a few times. V is TRBV12-3 or TRBV12-4 and J is TRBJ2-7, with unresolved D. CDR3 length: 14 residues. The germline V and J ends were trimmed by 3 bases and 3 bases, with 12 bases remaining between them. CDR3 coding DNA: TGTGCCAGCAGTTTGAGACGAACAGTCTACGAGCAGTACTTC. Amino acid sequence: CASSLRRTVYEQYF.

The chain joins TRBV28 to TRBJ2-5; maybe TRBD1 (6 bases). The V gene lost 6 bases and the J gene lost 5 bases, with 13 bases spanning the gap. Germline lookup yields CDR1 MDHEN and CDR2 SYDVKM. This CDR3 is built from 13 residues. CDR3: CASRTPGAETQYF. CDR3 in DNA: TGTGCCAGCAGAACTCCAGGGGCGGAGACCCAGTACTTC.

V is TRBV4-1 and J is TRBJ2-1; 8 nucleotides align to TRBD2. Germline CDR1 MGHRA, CDR2 YSYEKL. This CDR3 is built from 17 residues. The J segment lost 9 bases and the V segment lost 0 bases, leaving 13 bases of the junction unmatched. This chain's CDR3 is CASSQEGLVITGGEQFF. DNA of the CDR3: TGCGCCAGCAGCCAAGAGGGACTAGTAATCACGGGGGGTGAGCAGTTCTTC.

V and J are TRBV24-1 and TRBJ2-1, with TRBD2 matching over 8 bases. Germline loops: CDR1 KGHDR, CDR2 SFDVKD. CDR3 size: 15 residues. The V segment lost 4 bases and the J segment 3 bases; nucleotides outside the gene matches: 4. The chain's CDR3 is CATSDRTSGYNEQFF. The DNA for the CDR3 is TGTGCCACCAGTGACCGAACTAGCGGCTACAATGAGCAGTTCTTC.

This clonotype was counted between two and nine times. The chain recombines TRBV6-1 with TRBJ2-3; TRBD2 aligns across 8 bases. Unmatched junction bases numbered 4, after V lost 6 bases and J lost 2 bases. In germline, CDR1 is MNHNS, CDR2 SASEGT. CDR3 length equals 14 residues. The chain's CDR3 is CASRERGITDTQYF. For the CDR3, the DNA is TGTGCCAGCAGGGAGCGGGGGATCACAGATACGCAGTATTTT.

This clonotype was recorded a few times. V usage is TRBV4-1 and J usage is TRBJ1-5; D is ambiguous. The germline V gene has CDR1 MGHRA and CDR2 YSYEKL. Trimming took off 1 base at V and 0 bases at J, with 7 bases between the two ends. This CDR3 has 15 residues. CDR3 region: CASSQGPASNQPQHF. DNA of the CDR3: TGCGCCAGCAGCCAAGGCCCGGCTAGCAATCAGCCCCAGCATTTT.

The rearrangement uses TRBV9 and TRBJ2-7, with D unresolved. CDR3 length equals 15 residues. V was clipped by 0 bases and J by 0 bases, with 10 bases between them. Germline lookup yields CDR1 SGDLS and CDR2 YYNGEE. The CDR3 DNA reads as TGTGCCAGCAGCGTAGACGGGCTCAACTCCTACGAGCAGTACTTC. It yields the protein CASSVDGLNSYEQYF.

The chain recombines TRBV10-3 with TRBJ2-7; 9 nucleotides align to TRBD1. The CDR3 has 16 amino acids. Losses at the gene ends were 4 bases for V and 8 bases for J; bases not matched to a gene: 15. Germline V gene lookup returns CDR1 ENHRY and CDR2 SYGVKD. The CDR3 reads CAISAPRDRDPWKQYF. DNA of the CDR3: TGTGCCATCAGTGCTCCACGGGACAGGGACCCCTGGAAGCAGTACTTC.

The J gene is TRBJ2-5, the V gene TRBV13; 7 bases agree with TRBD1. V shed 1 base, J shed 5 bases, and the junction held 10 bases outside the gene matches. This CDR3 contains 16 residues. Germline V gives CDR1 PRHDT, CDR2 FYEKMQ (reference sequence). CDR3 loop: CASSLEEGRGSETQYF. CDR3 sequence (DNA): TGTGCCAGCAGCTTAGAGGAAGGCAGGGGGAGTGAGACCCAGTACTTC.

The V call is TRBV27, the J call TRBJ1-1; no definite D call. Germline V gene sequence: CDR1 MNHEY, CDR2 SMNVEV (reference sequence). V was clipped by 5 bases and J by 4 bases, with 14 bases between them. This CDR3 comprises 14 residues. DNA of the CDR3: TGTGCCAGCAGTCTAACCTCCATCTCCACTGAAGCTTTCTTT. It encodes CASSLTSISTEAFF.

The genes are TRBV7-2 and TRBJ2-7; D unresolved. The V end was cut by 0 bases, the J end by 2 bases, with 8 bases between. The CDR3 has 14 amino acids. Germline lookup yields CDR1 SGHTA and CDR2 FQGNSA. The CDR3 DNA follows: TGTGCCAGCAGCTTAGCGCCAGTTGCCTACGAGCAGTACTTC. Its translation: CASSLAPVAYEQYF.

The chain uses TRBV13 and TRBJ2-1; the match to TRBD2 covers 10 bases. The length of the CDR3 is 18 residues. In germline, CDR1 is PRHDT, CDR2 FYEKMQ (reference sequence). V was pared by 1 base and J by 0 bases, with 6 bases of the junction left unmatched. This chain's CDR3 is CASSLEGSSGSSYNEQFF. DNA for the CDR3: TGTGCCAGCAGCTTAGAGGGGTCTAGCGGGAGCTCCTACAATGAGCAGTTCTTC.

The CDR3 is CASSQDSGGLADEQYF. DNA for the CDR3: TGTGCCAGCAGCCAAGATAGCGGGGGGCTAGCCGACGAGCAGTACTTC. The chain has TRBV3-1 and TRBJ2-7, with 10 bases fitting TRBD2. Germline V gene sequence: CDR1 LGHDT, CDR2 YNNKEL (reference sequence). The CDR3 contains 16 residues. Trimming took 0 bases from V and 5 from J; bases not matched to a gene: 7.

This clonotype has only a few counts. The rearrangement links TRBV6-1 to TRBJ2-3, with a weak D call TRBD2 (6 bases). The CDR3 length is 17 residues. V lost 6 bases and J lost 1, with 20 bases in between. Per germline, CDR1 MNHNS and CDR2 SASEGT. CDR3: CASSPFPAGTGTDTQYF. The CDR3 nucleotides read TGTGCCAGCAGCCCCTTCCCGGCGGGGACCGGCACAGATACGCAGTATTTT.

Regarding this clonotype: At one end the junction does not follow the germline gene, possibly because of a read error. This chain links TRBV5-1 with TRBJ2-1, with a tentative D call TRBD2 (5 bases). Germline V gene lookup returns CDR1 SGHRS and CDR2 YFSETQ. This CDR3 region has 15 residues. CDR3 DNA sequence: TGCGCCAGCCGTAGCCAGCGGAGCTCCTACAATGGGCAGTTCTTC. It specifies CASRSQRSSYNGQFF.

The V and J genes are TRBV6-2 or TRBV6-3 and TRBJ1-5; D remains unclear. V lost 2 bases, J lost 1 base, and 9 bases lay in between. The CDR3 runs 15 residues. Germline CDR1 is MNHEY and CDR2 is SVGEGT. As DNA, the CDR3 is TGTGCCAGCAGTTACGGGGTTAGGAGCAATCAGCCCCAGCATTTT. Translating it yields CASSYGVRSNQPQHF.

The table lists this clonotype with a few counts. CDR3 region: CASSQDGAGPQHF. Here the CDR3 DNA reads TGCGCCAGCAGCCAAGACGGCGCTGGGCCCCAGCATTTT. The chain carries TRBV4-3 and TRBJ1-5; unclear D gene. V lost 0 bases and J lost 9, with 9 bases in between. Germline V gene sequence: CDR1 LGHNA, CDR2 YSLEER. The CDR3 spans 13 residues.

V is TRBV29-1 and J is TRBJ2-7; D is unresolved. The CDR3 consists of 12 residues. V gave up 6 bases and J gave up 1 base, with 10 bases separating them. Germline CDR1 is SQVTM and CDR2 is ANQGSEA. The CDR3 region is CSVTDGSYEQYF. The CDR3 DNA reads as TGCAGCGTCACGGACGGATCCTACGAGCAGTACTTC.

The chain links TRBV7-9 to TRBJ1-1, with D perhaps matching TRBD1 (5 bases). CDR1 and CDR2 from the germline V gene are SEHNR and FQNEAQ (reference sequence). CDR3 length: 16 amino acids. Trimming left V 2 bases short and J 2 bases short, with 15 bases between. The CDR3 sequence is CASSLLAGIINTEAFF. The DNA for the CDR3 is TGTGCCAGCAGCTTACTTGCAGGGATCATCAACACTGAAGCTTTCTTT.

This clonotype was counted a few times. V gene TRBV18 combines with J gene TRBJ1-1; the D is unclear. This CDR3 spans 14 amino acids. Germline V CDR1 and CDR2: KGHSH, LQKENI. V gave up 1 base and J gave up 1 base, with 7 bases separating them. Written as DNA, the CDR3 is TGTGCCAGCTCACCACAGGGAGAGAACACTGAAGCTTTCTTT. Its translation is CASSPQGENTEAFF.

The V and J genes are TRBV11-3 and TRBJ2-1, with D perhaps TRBD1 (5 bases). This CDR3 has 13 amino acids. V shed 5 bases and J shed 10 bases, with 15 bases lying between them. Germline values: CDR1 SGHNT, CDR2 YENEEA. The CDR3 sequence is CASSHPTRTEQFF. CDR3 nucleotide sequence: TGTGCCAGCAGCCACCCCACCCGGACAGAGCAGTTCTTC.

The rearrangement joins TRBV6-2 or TRBV6-3 to TRBJ1-2, with D perhaps matching TRBD1 (6 bases). In germline, CDR1 is MNHEY, CDR2 SVGEGT. The CDR3 sequence is 14 residues long. V lost 5 bases, J lost 5 bases, and 15 bases lay in between. The CDR3 loop is CASSTSRTAYGYTF. The DNA for the CDR3 is TGTGCCAGCAGTACCTCACGGACAGCATATGGCTACACCTTC.

The chain links TRBV5-1 to TRBJ2-7; D is tentatively TRBD1 or TRBD2 (6 bases each). Germline assignment: CDR1 SGHRS and CDR2 YFSETQ. The CDR3 contains 13 residues. Trimming pared 4 bases from V and 4 bases from J, leaving 12 bases between. CDR3 protein: CASSTEGGYEQYF. CDR3 coding DNA: TGCGCCAGCAGCACCGAGGGGGGTTACGAGCAGTACTTC.